This TCR beta chain is drawn from a study of identical twins. Findings and limits, study-wide: Twins shared beta out-of-frame sequences in excess, but this excess was weaker. Out-of-frame TCR alpha sharing observed in monozygotic twins exceeded model estimates.

This clonotype occurred many times. Its antigen is not identified. Trimming stripped 2 bases from V and 1 base from J, with 6 bases between. This CDR3 has 15 amino acids. In germline, CDR1 is SGHVS, CDR2 FNYEAQ. A universal primer site was created by template switching, with the cDNA bearing unique molecular identifiers. Each CDR3 protein gets one entry after TCRdb re-called the 5' RACE reads with MiXCR. The table lists nearly 250,000 distinct CDR3 sequences, 5.5% to 7% of them singletons, with roughly 3.4% in the top ten. The same sample was also used in a study of yellow fever vaccine responses in identical twins.

Sequences were obtained from memory (CD45RO+) T cells sorted from blood. This TCR derives from a woman between 18 and 30 years old in good health. This rearrangement joins TRBV7-6 to TRBJ2-6; D uncertain. Written as DNA, the CDR3 is TGTGCCAGCAGCTTACATGTTTCTGGGGCCAACGTCCTGACTTTC. Residues: CASSLHVSGANVLTF.